These T cell receptor beta chains were read from a single sample in a study of cytomegalovirus exposure and HLA in healthy donors. The protocol was immunoSEQ multiplex PCR, while the TCRdb copy is restricted to in-frame clones and leaves out a portion. The sample lists 45,000 to 70,000 clones, 80% to 95% occurring once. The sequenced sample was PBMCs. Receptors originate from a woman between 18 and 30 years old in good health and CMV-seronegative. Each CDR3 is given with its conserved first and last residue. D genes are given only for firm matches. Clone size, where shown, is once, few, many, or a class for clones that have expanded.

clone_size: NA; d_call: TRBD2; v_call: TRBV27; j_call: TRBJ2-2; cdr3_nt: TGTGCCAGCGGGAGGGGTAGCGGGAGGAAAGTGGACACCGGGGAGCTGTTTTTT; cdr3_aa: CASGRGSGRKVDTGELFF
clone_size: NA; d_call: TRBD1; v_call: TRBV10-3; j_call: TRBJ1-1; cdr3_nt: TGTGCCATCAGTGACGATCTAGGGGGCGAAGCTTTCTTT; cdr3_aa: CAISDDLGGEAFF
clone_size: NA; d_call: NA; v_call: TRBV6-5; j_call: TRBJ1-4; cdr3_nt: TGTGCCAGCAGTTACACGAGGGTGAATGAAAAACTGTTTTTT; cdr3_aa: CASSYTRVNEKLFF
clone_size: NA; d_call: NA; v_call: TRBV4-2; j_call: TRBJ1-1; cdr3_nt: TGTGCCAGCACCTCCAGGGGTCCGACGAACACTGAAGCTTTCTTT; cdr3_aa: CASTSRGPTNTEAFF
clone_size: NA; d_call: TRBD1; v_call: TRBV5-6; j_call: TRBJ2-1; cdr3_nt: TGTGCCAGCAGCTTGGAAGGTTGGGGACAGGGAAATTACAATGAGCAGTTCTTC; cdr3_aa: CASSLEGWGQGNYNEQFF
clone_size: NA; d_call: NA; v_call: TRBV6-5; j_call: TRBJ1-2; cdr3_nt: TGTGCCAGCAGTTATATTACCCAGGGCTCCTATGGCTACACCTTC; cdr3_aa: CASSYITQGSYGYTF
clone_size: once; d_call: NA; v_call: TRBV7-2; j_call: TRBJ1-2; cdr3_nt: TGTGCCAGCAGCTTAGTTAAGGTCCCGGGGTATGGCTACACCTTC; cdr3_aa: CASSLVKVPGYGYTF
clone_size: NA; d_call: TRBD2; v_call: TRBV5-1; j_call: TRBJ2-3; cdr3_nt: TGCGCCAGCAGCAACGGACTAGCTTTAAGCACAGATACGCAGTATTTT; cdr3_aa: CASSNGLALSTDTQYF
clone_size: NA; d_call: TRBD2; v_call: TRBV9; j_call: TRBJ2-1; cdr3_nt: TGTGCCAGCAGCGTTCTAGCGGGGGGGTACAATGAGCAGTTCTTC; cdr3_aa: CASSVLAGGYNEQFF
clone_size: NA; d_call: NA; v_call: TRBV2; j_call: TRBJ2-3; cdr3_nt: TGTGCCGGACTACTCTCCCCAGATACGCAGTATTTT; cdr3_aa: CAGLLSPDTQYF
clone_size: NA; d_call: TRBD1; v_call: TRBV18; j_call: TRBJ1-1; cdr3_nt: TGTGCCAGCTCACGGCGGGACAGCACCCTGAACACTGAAGCTTTCTTT; cdr3_aa: CASSRRDSTLNTEAFF
clone_size: NA; d_call: TRBD2; v_call: TRBV2; j_call: TRBJ2-3; cdr3_nt: TGTGCCAGCAGGGCTAGCGGGGGGCCCAACACAGATACGCAGTATTTT; cdr3_aa: CASRASGGPNTDTQYF
clone_size: NA; d_call: NA; v_call: TRBV5-1; j_call: TRBJ2-5; cdr3_nt: TGCGCCAGCAGCTTCGGACACCAAGGGACCCAGTACTTC; cdr3_aa: CASSFGHQGTQYF
clone_size: once; d_call: NA; v_call: TRBV28; j_call: TRBJ1-3; cdr3_nt: TGTGCCAGCAGTTTCCCTGAGGGTTCTGGAAACACCATATATTTT; cdr3_aa: CASSFPEGSGNTIYF
clone_size: NA; d_call: NA; v_call: TRBV7-9; j_call: TRBJ1-3; cdr3_nt: TGTGCCAGCAGCCTCAGCCAACTATATGTCTCTGGAAACACCATATATTTT; cdr3_aa: CASSLSQLYVSGNTIYF
clone_size: NA; d_call: NA; v_call: TRBV25-1; j_call: TRBJ1-6; cdr3_nt: TGTGCCAGCAGTACCTCTCCGGGACTCAAAGGCAATTCACCCCTCCACTTT; cdr3_aa: CASSTSPGLKGNSPLHF
clone_size: NA; d_call: TRBD2; v_call: TRBV30; j_call: TRBJ2-1; cdr3_nt: TGTGCCTGGAGTGCAGTAGCGGGAGGCGGGAATGAGCAGTTCTTC; cdr3_aa: CAWSAVAGGGNEQFF
clone_size: NA; d_call: NA; v_call: TRBV7-8; j_call: TRBJ1-3; cdr3_nt: TGTGCCAGCAGCTTAGTTATACTTCCGAGCTCTGGAAACACCATATATTTT; cdr3_aa: CASSLVILPSSGNTIYF
clone_size: NA; d_call: NA; v_call: TRBV5-1; j_call: TRBJ2-5; cdr3_nt: TGCGCCAGCAGCTTGGATATAGGGAGGAAGAGAGAGACCCAGTACTTC; cdr3_aa: CASSLDIGRKRETQYF
clone_size: NA; d_call: TRBD2; v_call: TRBV4-2; j_call: TRBJ2-3; cdr3_nt: TGTGCCAGCAGCAAGGAAGCCCCACAGAGCGGGGGGACGCAGTATTTT; cdr3_aa: CASSKEAPQSGGTQYF
clone_size: NA; d_call: NA; v_call: TRBV5-1; j_call: TRBJ1-3; cdr3_nt: TGCGCCAGCAGCGGGGCAGGGGTAAACTCTGGAAACACCATATATTTT; cdr3_aa: CASSGAGVNSGNTIYF
clone_size: NA; d_call: TRBD1; v_call: TRBV25-1; j_call: TRBJ1-2; cdr3_nt: TGTGCCACGACGACAGGGCGGGATTATGGCTACACCTTC; cdr3_aa: CATTTGRDYGYTF
clone_size: NA; d_call: NA; v_call: TRBV18; j_call: TRBJ1-1; cdr3_nt: TGTGCCAGCTCACCACGGCAGGGAATCACTGAAGCTTTCTTT; cdr3_aa: CASSPRQGITEAFF
clone_size: NA; d_call: TRBD2; v_call: TRBV7-8; j_call: TRBJ2-7; cdr3_nt: TGTGCCAGCAGCTTAGCGCTTCTAGCGGGCCACGAGCAGTACTTC; cdr3_aa: CASSLALLAGHEQYF
clone_size: NA; d_call: TRBD2; v_call: TRBV29-1; j_call: TRBJ2-5; cdr3_nt: TGCAGCGTTCCGCATGAAGCGGGAGTCGTAGAGACCCAGTACTTC; cdr3_aa: CSVPHEAGVVETQYF